The entry below gives a single T cell receptor beta chain sequence along with its context. The CDR3 sequence is 14 residues long. Trimming shortened V by 1 base and J by 2 bases, and 9 bases separated the two germline ends. Germline V CDR1 and CDR2: SGHTA, FQGNSA. These data originate in a study of blood T cell repertoires in COVID-19. Study background: The United States, Italy and Spain supplied acute and convalescent COVID-19 samples. Nucleic acid was either cDNA or gDNA, and it came from T cells, B-cell-depleted T cells, or PBMCs.

Source study methods: Reference gene primers were amplified, and this amplification served to estimate nucleated cell counts. The table came from immunoSEQ multiplex PCR; TCRdb's copy has only in-frame clones and leaves some out. V, J and clone size derive from that table, while D and trimming were established from the DNA sequence. The table has around 240,000 clones, around 80% seen once. This TCR came from a woman in her thirties or forties who had recovered from COVID-19. This chain joins TRBV7-2 and TRBJ2-7, with a weak D call TRBD1 (5 bases). Sequencing was done on a sample of peripheral blood. The CDR3 bases are TGTGCCAGCAGCTTAGATCAGGGCGCCTACGAGCAGTACTTC. Protein product: CASSLDQGAYEQYF.